The T cell receptor (beta chain) described here comes from a study of blood T cell repertoires in COVID-19. About the study: Sites in the United States, Italy and Spain provided acute and convalescent COVID-19 samples.

In the original workflow: For nucleated cells, counts were estimated from reference gene primer amplification. The protocol was immunoSEQ multiplex PCR, while the TCRdb copy is restricted to in-frame clones and leaves out a portion. That table furnishes V, J and clone size, whereas the DNA furnished D and trimming. The table shows tens of thousands of clones, with 65% to 90% occurring only once. With 5 bases clipped from V and 5 bases from J, the junction kept 8 bases outside the gene matches. The germline V gene has CDR1 WSHSY and CDR2 SAAADI. The CDR3 is made up of 15 amino acids. This chain uses TRBV10-2 with TRBJ2-3; 9 nucleotides match TRBD2. The sequenced sample was peripheral blood. The TCR comes from an elderly woman with acute or convalescent COVID-19. The CDR3 sequence is CASSSERGAVDTQYF. CDR3 DNA: TGCGCCAGCAGTTCGGAGCGGGGGGCCGTAGATACGCAGTATTTT.